This entry features one T cell receptor (beta chain) sequence. Its antigen is still unknown. This record comes from a study of regulatory T cells in long-lasting Graves disease. Points from the study as a whole: The work looked only at peripheral blood and did not look at thyroid tissue. Persistent disease exhibited a predilection for TRBV28, TRBJ1-2 and TRBJ2-5.

TCR beta libraries were built with iRepertoire HTBI primers and Arm-PCR of CDR3 regions. Authors' methods: Identification across samples found 62 TRBV and some 15 TRBJ segments. TCRdb called the multiplex PCR reads again in MiXCR, with one record for every CDR3 protein. Here the V and J calls rest on TCRdb's processing, not on the authors' analysis. Among about 240,000 distinct CDR3 sequences listed, around 21% were seen once. Time point in this sample: newly diagnosed GD, antithyroid drugs for less than 3 months. TCR sequences were obtained from RNA taken from PBMCs. Tubes containing EDTA received about 10 milliliters of drawn peripheral blood. V shed 3 bases and J 0 bases; nucleotides not matched to a gene: 5. Germline V gives CDR1 SNHLY, CDR2 FYNNEI. This CDR3 region has 16 residues.

The source was peripheral blood mononuclear cells (PBMCs), collected at new diagnosis, from a patient treated with antithyroid drugs. The sequence was collected from a female donor with Graves disease. This chain uses TRBV2 with TRBJ1-1; 9 bases are shared with TRBD1. The DNA for the CDR3 is TGTGCCAGCAGTGACACAGGGGGCCTAATGAACACTGAAGCTTTCTTT. Protein sequence: CASSDTGGLMNTEAFF.